This TCR beta chain was sequenced during a study of PD-1 blockade in classical Hodgkin lymphoma. Study-wide background: Patients were infused with nivolumab 3 mg/kg every 2 weeks.

The sample's time point: cycle 4 day 1 (C4D1), after more than five weeks of nivolumab. Brentuximab vedotin exposure varied, and every patient relapsed after autologous stem cell transplantation. Study results and caveats: Diversity similar to that of newly diagnosed patients was seen at baseline in complete responders. Undefined causes, possibly disease activity or prior therapy, underlie the repertoire differences.

In the case of this clone: Its target is unknown.

This CDR3 has 15 amino acids. V lost 3 bases to trimming and J lost 5 bases; unmatched junction nucleotides: 8. Germline V gene sequence: CDR1 SGDLS, CDR2 YYNGEE. Repertoires were generated with immunoSEQ multiplex PCR, while TCRdb's copy carries only in-frame clones and drops some. The data contain 25,000 to 35,000 clones, about 72% of them seen just once; the ten biggest clones take up about 3.6%. This receptor was identified in a human donor with classical Hodgkin lymphoma. Here the sequenced sample was peripheral blood mononuclear cells (PBMCs), taken before the fourth cycle of nivolumab. The genes are TRBV9 and TRBJ1-1; 9 nucleotides align to TRBD1. The CDR3 here is CASSAMTGGGTEAFF. In DNA form, the CDR3 reads TGTGCCAGCAGCGCTATGACAGGGGGAGGAACTGAAGCTTTCTTT.